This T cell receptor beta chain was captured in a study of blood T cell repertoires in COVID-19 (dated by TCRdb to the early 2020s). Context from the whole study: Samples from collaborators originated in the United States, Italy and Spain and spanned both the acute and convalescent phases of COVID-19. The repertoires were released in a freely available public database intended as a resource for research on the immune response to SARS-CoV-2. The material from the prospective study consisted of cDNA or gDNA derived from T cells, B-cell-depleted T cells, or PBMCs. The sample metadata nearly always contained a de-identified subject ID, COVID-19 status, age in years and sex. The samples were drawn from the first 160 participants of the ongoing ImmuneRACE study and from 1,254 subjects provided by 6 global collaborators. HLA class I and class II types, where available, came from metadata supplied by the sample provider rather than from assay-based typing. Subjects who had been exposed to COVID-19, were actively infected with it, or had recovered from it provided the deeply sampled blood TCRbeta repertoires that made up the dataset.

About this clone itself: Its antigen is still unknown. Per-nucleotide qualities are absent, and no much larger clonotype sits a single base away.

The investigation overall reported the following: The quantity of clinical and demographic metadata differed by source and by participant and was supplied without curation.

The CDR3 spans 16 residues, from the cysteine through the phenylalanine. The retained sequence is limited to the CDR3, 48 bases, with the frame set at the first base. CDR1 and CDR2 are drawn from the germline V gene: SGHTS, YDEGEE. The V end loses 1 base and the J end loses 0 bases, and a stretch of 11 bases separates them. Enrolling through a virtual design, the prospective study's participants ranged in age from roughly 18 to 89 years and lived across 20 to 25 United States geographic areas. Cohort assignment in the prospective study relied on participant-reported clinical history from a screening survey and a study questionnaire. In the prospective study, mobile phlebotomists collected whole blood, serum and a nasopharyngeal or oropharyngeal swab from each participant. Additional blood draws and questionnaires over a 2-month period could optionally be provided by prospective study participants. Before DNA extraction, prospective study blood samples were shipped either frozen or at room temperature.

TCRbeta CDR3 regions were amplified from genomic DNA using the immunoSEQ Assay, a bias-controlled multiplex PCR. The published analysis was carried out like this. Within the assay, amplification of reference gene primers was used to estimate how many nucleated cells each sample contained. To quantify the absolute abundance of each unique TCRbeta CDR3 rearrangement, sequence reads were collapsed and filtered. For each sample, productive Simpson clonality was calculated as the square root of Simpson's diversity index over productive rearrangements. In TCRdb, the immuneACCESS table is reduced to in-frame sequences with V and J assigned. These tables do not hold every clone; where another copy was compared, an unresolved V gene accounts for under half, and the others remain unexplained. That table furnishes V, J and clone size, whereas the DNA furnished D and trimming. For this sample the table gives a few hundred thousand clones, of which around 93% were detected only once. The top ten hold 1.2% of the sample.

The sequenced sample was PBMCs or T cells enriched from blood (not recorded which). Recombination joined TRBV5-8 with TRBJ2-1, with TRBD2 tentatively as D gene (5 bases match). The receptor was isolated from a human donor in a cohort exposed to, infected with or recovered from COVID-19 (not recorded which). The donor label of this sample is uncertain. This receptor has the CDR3 CASSLYGVGSYNEQFF. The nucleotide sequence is TGTGCCAGCAGCTTGTACGGGGTGGGCTCCTACAATGAGCAGTTCTTC. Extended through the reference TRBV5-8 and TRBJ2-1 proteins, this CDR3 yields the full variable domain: EAGVTQSPTHLIKTRGQQATLRCSPISGHTSVYWYQQALGLGLQFLLWYDEGEERNRGNFPPRFSGRQFPNYSSELNVNALELEDSALYLCASSLYGVGSYNEQFFGPGTRLTVL.